The 14 T cell receptor beta chains listed next were all sequenced from one sample in a study of cytomegalovirus exposure and HLA in healthy donors. The PCR was carried out with 60 Vbeta primers and 13 Jbeta primers. Data came from immunoSEQ multiplex PCR; TCRdb stores just in-frame clones and leaves some out. The sample carries about 160,000 clones, around 80% recorded once. Sequenced material: PBMCs. These receptors all come from a man between 50 and 59 years old in good health and CMV-seropositive.

Only a few counts were recorded for this clone. This chain uses TRBV19 with TRBJ1-1; D might be TRBD1 (5 bases). CDR1 and CDR2 from the germline V gene are LNHDA and SQIVND (reference sequence). The CDR3 is 14 amino acids. V lost 1 base and J 3 bases, leaving 9 bases between the germline ends. In nucleotides, the CDR3 is TGTGCCAGTAGTATAGGACAGAAGGACACTGAAGCTTTCTTT. Translated: CASSIGQKDTEAFF.

This chain uses TRBV6-1 with TRBJ2-1; 7 positions match TRBD2. The CDR3 totals 14 residues. Per the germline V gene, CDR1 is MNHNS and CDR2 is SASEGT. J lost 4 bases, V lost 8 bases, and 8 bases had no gene match. DNA for the CDR3: TGTGCCAGCCAGAGTAGCGGGTCTTACAATGAGCAGTTCTTC. Protein product: CASQSSGSYNEQFF.

V and J are TRBV7-9 and TRBJ2-7; 8 bases are shared with TRBD1. In germline, CDR1 is SEHNR, CDR2 FQNEAQ (reference sequence). The V segment lost 5 bases and the J segment 8 bases; nucleotides outside the gene matches: 17. The length of the CDR3 is 16 residues. The CDR3, as DNA: TGTGCCAGCAGCCTGACCTTTGGGGACAGGTTAAATAAGCAGTACGTC. Its protein is CASSLTFGDRLNKQYV.

V and J are TRBV19 and TRBJ1-6, with 7 bases fitting TRBD1. Germline V CDR1 and CDR2: LNHDA, SQIVND (reference sequence). CDR3 length equals 15 residues. With V trimmed by 3 bases and J by 5 bases, 4 bases remained unmatched. The CDR3 nucleotides are TGTGCCAGTAGTATCGGGGACAGAAATAATTCACCCCTCCACTTT. Protein sequence: CASSIGDRNNSPLHF.

V gene TRBV30 combines with J gene TRBJ2-3; D gene ambiguous. Germline loops: CDR1 GTSNPN, CDR2 SVGIG (reference sequence). Trimming shortened V by 1 base and J by 4 bases, and 3 bases separated the two germline ends. The CDR3 contains 11 residues. CDR3 sequence (DNA): TGTGCCTGGAGTGCTGCAGATACGCAGTATTTT. Residues: CAWSAADTQYF.

This clone showed up just a few times. V is TRBV11-2 and J is TRBJ2-2; TRBD2 agrees at 8 bases. J was trimmed by 6 bases and V by 3 bases; bases with no gene match: 6. This CDR3 comprises 15 residues. The germline V gene has CDR1 SGHAT and CDR2 FQNNGV. CDR3 in DNA: TGTGCCAGCAGCTTGGGACTAGTACGTGCCGGGGAGCTGTTTTTT. It encodes CASSLGLVRAGELFF.

The count of this clone is one. The chain has TRBV16 and TRBJ1-1; 8 bases are a match to TRBD1. J lost 1 base, V lost 0 bases, and 1 base had no gene match. Per germline, CDR1 KGHSY and CDR2 FQNENV. The CDR3 length is 15 residues. CDR3 sequence: CASSQSGTGNTEAFF. Written as DNA, the CDR3 is TGTGCCAGCAGCCAATCCGGGACAGGGAACACTGAAGCTTTCTTT. Looking up the rest from reference TRBV16 and TRBJ1-1 gives the full variable domain: GEEVAQTPKHLVRGEGQKAKLYCAPIKGHSYVFWYQQVLKNEFKFLISFQNENVFDETGMPKERFSAKCLPNSPCSLEIQATKLEDSAVYFCASSQSGTGNTEAFFGQGTRLTVV.

This chain connects TRBV4-1 to TRBJ2-5, with D uncertain. Trimming took off 0 bases at V and 9 bases at J, with 5 bases between the two ends. The V gene's germline CDR1 is MGHRA and CDR2 YSYEKL. CDR3 size: 11 residues. DNA for the CDR3: TGCGCCAGCAGCCAAGAACAATCCCAGTACTTC. Translated, it gives CASSQEQSQYF.

V gene TRBV6-1 combines with J gene TRBJ2-1, with 7 bases identical to TRBD2. The germline gives CDR1 MNHNS, CDR2 SASEGT. With 7 bases clipped from V and 6 bases from J, the junction kept 9 bases outside the gene matches. The CDR3 is 14 residues long. The CDR3 here is CASTTGGGGNEQFF. The CDR3, as DNA: TGTGCCAGCACTACGGGAGGCGGGGGCAATGAGCAGTTCTTC.

V usage is TRBV5-4 and J usage is TRBJ2-5; 10 bases match TRBD2. This CDR3 has 12 residues. CDR1 and CDR2 from the germline V gene are SGHNT and YYREEE (reference sequence). Here the CDR3 reads CLAGGKSETQYF. CDR3 nucleotide sequence: TGTTTAGCGGGAGGAAAATCAGAGACCCAGTACTTC.

A remark on this clone: The germline gene is not matched at one end of the junction; a read error may be the cause. V and J are TRBV7-2 and TRBJ2-1; possibly TRBD2 for D (7 bases). This CDR3 spans 17 amino acids. Per the germline V gene, CDR1 is SGHTA and CDR2 is FQGNSA. CDR3 nucleotide sequence: TGTGCCAGCAGCCTAGCCTTTAGGGGGGGATATAGGGATGAGCAGTTCTTC. Translation gives CASSLAFRGGYRDEQFF.

This clone has just one count. The chain uses TRBV9 and TRBJ2-2, with D possibly being TRBD2 (6 bases). Germline CDR1 SGDLS, CDR2 YYNGEE. The CDR3 loop spans 15 amino acids. Trimming took 0 bases from V and 4 from J, leaving 10 bases between them. The chain's CDR3 is CASSVVASATGELFF. CDR3 sequence (DNA): TGTGCCAGCAGCGTAGTGGCTAGCGCCACCGGGGAGCTGTTTTTT.

This chain links TRBV7-8 with TRBJ2-3; TRBD2 matches 7 bases. This CDR3 is 16 amino acids long. With 0 bases clipped from V and 3 bases from J, the junction kept 6 bases outside the gene matches. Germline V CDR1 and CDR2: SGHVS, FQNEAQ. The CDR3 bases are TGTGCCAGCAGCTTAGCGGGGGAGGGGAGAACAGATACGCAGTATTTT. Protein product: CASSLAGEGRTDTQYF.

V is TRBV4-2 and J is TRBJ1-2, with TRBD1 matching 7 bases. Per germline, CDR1 LGHNA and CDR2 YNFKEQ. This CDR3 has 16 residues. Germline trimming cut 2 bases from V and 1 base from J; bases unmatched to any gene: 7. The CDR3 DNA reads TGTGCCAGCAGCCAATACTCACAGGGGCTTAACTATGGCTACACCTTC. Protein sequence: CASSQYSQGLNYGYTF.